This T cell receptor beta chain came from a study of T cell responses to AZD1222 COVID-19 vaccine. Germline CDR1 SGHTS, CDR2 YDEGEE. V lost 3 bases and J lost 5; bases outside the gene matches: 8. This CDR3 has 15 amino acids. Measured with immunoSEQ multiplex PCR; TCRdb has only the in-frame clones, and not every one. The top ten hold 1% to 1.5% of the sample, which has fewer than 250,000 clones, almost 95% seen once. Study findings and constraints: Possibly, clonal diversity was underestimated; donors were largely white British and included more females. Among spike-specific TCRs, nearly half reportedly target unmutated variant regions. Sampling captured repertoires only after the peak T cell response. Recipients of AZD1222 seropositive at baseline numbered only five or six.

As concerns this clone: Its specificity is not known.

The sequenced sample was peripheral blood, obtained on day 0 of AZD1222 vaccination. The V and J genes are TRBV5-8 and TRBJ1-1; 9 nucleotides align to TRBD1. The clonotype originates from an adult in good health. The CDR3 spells CASSWAGTGRTEAFF. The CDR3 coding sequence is TGTGCCAGCAGCTGGGCCGGGACAGGGCGGACTGAAGCTTTCTTT.